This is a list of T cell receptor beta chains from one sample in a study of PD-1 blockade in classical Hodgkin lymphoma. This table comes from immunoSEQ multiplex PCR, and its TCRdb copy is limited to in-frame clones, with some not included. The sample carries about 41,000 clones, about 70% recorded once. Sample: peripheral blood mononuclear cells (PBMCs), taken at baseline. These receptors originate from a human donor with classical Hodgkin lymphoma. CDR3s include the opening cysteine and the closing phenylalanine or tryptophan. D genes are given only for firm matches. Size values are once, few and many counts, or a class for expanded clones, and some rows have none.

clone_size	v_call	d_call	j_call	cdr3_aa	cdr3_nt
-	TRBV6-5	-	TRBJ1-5	CASSKGQFNQPQHF	TGTGCCAGCAGTAAAGGACAGTTCAATCAGCCTCAGCATTTT
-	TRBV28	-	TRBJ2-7	CASSFPPRREVQNEQYF	TGTGCCAGCAGTTTCCCCCCCCGCAGGGAGGTTCAAAACGAGCAGTACTTC
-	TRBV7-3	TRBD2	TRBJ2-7	CASSLQALAGGEQYF	TGTGCCAGCAGCTTGCAGGCACTAGCGGGAGGCGAGCAGTACTTC
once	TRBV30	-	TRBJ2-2	CAWHLGPGELFF	TGTGCCTGGCACCTCGGGCCCGGGGAGCTGTTTTTT
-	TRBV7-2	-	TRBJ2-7	CASSLRAGDTAYEQYF	TGTGCCAGCAGCTTAAGAGCCGGGGACACAGCCTACGAGCAGTACTTC
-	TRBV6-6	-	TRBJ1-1	CASSYSRTVTEAFF	TGTGCCAGCAGTTACAGCAGAACCGTGACCGAAGCTTTCTTT
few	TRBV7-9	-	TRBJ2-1	CASSLAGASYNEQFF	TGTGCCAGCAGCTTAGCGGGAGCTTCCTACAATGAGCAGTTCTTC
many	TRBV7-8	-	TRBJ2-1	CASSLSTASNYNEQFF	TGTGCCAGCAGCCTTTCGACAGCTAGTAACTACAATGAGCAGTTCTTC
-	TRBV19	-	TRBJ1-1	CASTPGPGQHNTEAFF	TGTGCCAGTACCCCAGGTCCCGGACAGCACAACACTGAAGCTTTCTTT
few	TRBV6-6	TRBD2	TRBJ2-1	CASSTRGGYNEQFF	TGTGCCAGTTCTACCCGGGGAGGGTACAATGAGCAGTTCTTC
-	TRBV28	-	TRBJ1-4	CASSEGPSGEKLFF	TGTGCCAGCAGTGAGGGCCCATCTGGTGAAAAACTGTTTTTT
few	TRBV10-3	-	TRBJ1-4	CAISELVRHLNEKLFF	TGTGCCATCAGTGAGTTGGTTCGGCACCTTAATGAAAAACTGTTTTTT
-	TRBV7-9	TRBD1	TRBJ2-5	CASSFGDRGERETQYF	TGTGCCAGCAGCTTCGGGGACAGGGGTGAAAGAGAGACCCAGTACTTC
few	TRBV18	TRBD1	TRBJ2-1	CASSPGTGFTEQFF	TGTGCCAGCTCGCCCGGGACAGGGTTTACTGAGCAGTTCTTC
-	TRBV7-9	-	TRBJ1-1	CASSLLDTEAFF	TGTGCCAGCAGCCTGTTGGACACTGAAGCTTTCTTT
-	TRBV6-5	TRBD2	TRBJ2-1	CASSYAPSGSDEQFF	TGTGCCAGCAGTTACGCTCCTAGCGGGAGTGATGAGCAGTTCTTC
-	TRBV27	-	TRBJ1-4	CASSPGWGRTNEKLFF	TGTGCCAGCAGTCCTGGCTGGGGGCGAACTAATGAAAAACTGTTTTTT
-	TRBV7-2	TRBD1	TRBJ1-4	CASSQGQGPYEKLFF	TGTGCCAGCAGCCAGGGACAGGGACCCTATGAAAAACTGTTTTTT
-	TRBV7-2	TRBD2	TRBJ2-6	CASSSGTSGPSGANVLTF	TGTGCCAGCAGCTCTGGGACTAGCGGACCCTCTGGGGCCAACGTCCTGACTTTC
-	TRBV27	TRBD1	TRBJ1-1	CASSLSTGAGTEAFF	TGTGCCAGCAGTTTATCGACAGGGGCAGGCACTGAAGCTTTCTTT
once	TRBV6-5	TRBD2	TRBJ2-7	CASSFGTSGAKKYF	TGTGCCAGCAGTTTCGGGACTAGCGGGGCAAAAAAGTACTTC
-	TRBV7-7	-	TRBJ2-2	CASSLRLGDDTGELFF	TGTGCCAGCAGCTTAAGGCTAGGCGACGACACCGGGGAGCTGTTTTTT
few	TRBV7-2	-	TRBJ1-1	CASSPFPPNTEAFF	TGTGCCAGCAGCCCCTTTCCACCGAACACTGAAGCTTTCTTT
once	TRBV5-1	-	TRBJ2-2	CASSSMRGNTGELFF	TGCGCCAGCAGCTCGATGCGGGGGAACACCGGGGAGCTGTTTTTT
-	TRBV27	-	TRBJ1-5	CASSTLRESNQPQHF	TGTGCCAGCAGTACCCTCCGAGAAAGCAATCAGCCCCAGCATTTT
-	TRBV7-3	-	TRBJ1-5	CASSLSGGSNQPQHF	TGTGCCAGCAGCTTATCCGGGGGAAGCAATCAGCCCCAGCATTTT
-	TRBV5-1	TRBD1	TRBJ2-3	CASARQIGQGADTQYF	TGCGCCAGCGCTCGACAAATTGGACAGGGTGCAGATACGCAGTATTTT